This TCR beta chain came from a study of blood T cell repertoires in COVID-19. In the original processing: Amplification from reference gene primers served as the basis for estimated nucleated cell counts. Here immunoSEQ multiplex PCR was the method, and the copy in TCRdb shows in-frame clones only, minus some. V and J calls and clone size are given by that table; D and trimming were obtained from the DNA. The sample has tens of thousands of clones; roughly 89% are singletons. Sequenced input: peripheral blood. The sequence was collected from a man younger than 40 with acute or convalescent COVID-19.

Here the CDR3 DNA reads TGTGCCAGCAGCCCGGACAGGGGCGTTCAGCCCCAGCATTTT. Translation gives CASSPDRGVQPQHF. The V and J genes are TRBV6-2 or TRBV6-3 and TRBJ1-5; 9 bases align to TRBD1. J gave up 6 bases and V 6 bases, and 6 bases lay outside the gene matches. Germline V gene data show CDR1 as MNHEY and CDR2 as SVGEGT. The length of the CDR3 is 14 residues.